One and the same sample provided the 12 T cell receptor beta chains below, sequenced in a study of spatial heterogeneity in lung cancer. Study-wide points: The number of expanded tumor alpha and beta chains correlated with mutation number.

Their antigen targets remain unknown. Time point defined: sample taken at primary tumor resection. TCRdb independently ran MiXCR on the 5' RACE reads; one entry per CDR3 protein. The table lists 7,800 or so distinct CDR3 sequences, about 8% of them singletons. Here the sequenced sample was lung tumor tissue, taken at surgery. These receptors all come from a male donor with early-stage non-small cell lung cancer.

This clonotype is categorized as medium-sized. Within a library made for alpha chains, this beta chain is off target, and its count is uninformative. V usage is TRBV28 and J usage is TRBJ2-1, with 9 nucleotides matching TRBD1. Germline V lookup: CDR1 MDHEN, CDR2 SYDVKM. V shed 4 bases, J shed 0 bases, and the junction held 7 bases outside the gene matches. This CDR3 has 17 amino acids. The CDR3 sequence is CASSSNRGQSSYNEQFF. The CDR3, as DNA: TGTGCCAGCAGTTCTAACAGGGGGCAGAGCTCCTACAATGAGCAGTTCTTC.

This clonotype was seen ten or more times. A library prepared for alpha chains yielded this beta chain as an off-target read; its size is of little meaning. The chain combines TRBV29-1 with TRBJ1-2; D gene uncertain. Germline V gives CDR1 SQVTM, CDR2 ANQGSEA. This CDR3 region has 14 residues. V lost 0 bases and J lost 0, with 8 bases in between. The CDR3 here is CSVEDPLANYGYTF. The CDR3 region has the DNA TGCAGCGTTGAAGACCCTTTAGCTAACTATGGCTACACCTTC.

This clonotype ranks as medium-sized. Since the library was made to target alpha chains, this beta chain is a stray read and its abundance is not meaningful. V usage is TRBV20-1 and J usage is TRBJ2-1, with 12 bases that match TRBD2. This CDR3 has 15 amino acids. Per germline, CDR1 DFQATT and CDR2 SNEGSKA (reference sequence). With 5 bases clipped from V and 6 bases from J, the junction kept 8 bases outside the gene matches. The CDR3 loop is CSADGLAGPGNEQFF. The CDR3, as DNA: TGCAGTGCTGATGGACTAGCGGGACCGGGCAATGAGCAGTTCTTC.

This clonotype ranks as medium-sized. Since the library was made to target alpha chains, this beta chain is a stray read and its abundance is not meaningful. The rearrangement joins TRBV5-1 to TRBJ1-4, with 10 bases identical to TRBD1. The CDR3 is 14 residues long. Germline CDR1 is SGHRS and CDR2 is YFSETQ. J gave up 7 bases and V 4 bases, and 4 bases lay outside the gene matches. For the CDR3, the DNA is TGCGCCAGCAGCCTCGGACAGGGGGGTGAAAAACTGTTTTTT. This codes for CASSLGQGGEKLFF.

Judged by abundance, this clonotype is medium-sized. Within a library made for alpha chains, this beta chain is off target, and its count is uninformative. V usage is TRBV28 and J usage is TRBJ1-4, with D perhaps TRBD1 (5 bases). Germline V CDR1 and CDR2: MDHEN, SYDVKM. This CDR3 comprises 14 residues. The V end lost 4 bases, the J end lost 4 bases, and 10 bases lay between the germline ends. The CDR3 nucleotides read TGTGCCAGCAGTTCTGGGACCTTTAATGAAAAACTGTTTTTT. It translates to CASSSGTFNEKLFF.

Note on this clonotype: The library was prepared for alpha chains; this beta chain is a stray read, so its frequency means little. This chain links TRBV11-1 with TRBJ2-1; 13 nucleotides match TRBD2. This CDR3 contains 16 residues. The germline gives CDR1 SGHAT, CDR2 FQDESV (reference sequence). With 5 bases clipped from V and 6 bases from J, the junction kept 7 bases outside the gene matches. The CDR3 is CASSISGTSGTNEQFF. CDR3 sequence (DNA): TGTGCCAGCAGCATCTCCGGGACTAGCGGGACCAATGAGCAGTTCTTC.

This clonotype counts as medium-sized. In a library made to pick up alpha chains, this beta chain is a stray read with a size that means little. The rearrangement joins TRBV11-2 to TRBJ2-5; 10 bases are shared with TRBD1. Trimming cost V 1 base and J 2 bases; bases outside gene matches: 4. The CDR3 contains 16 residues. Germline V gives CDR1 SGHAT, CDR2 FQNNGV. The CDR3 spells CASSLVGQGPQETQYF. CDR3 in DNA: TGTGCCAGCAGCTTAGTGGGACAGGGGCCGCAAGAGACCCAGTACTTC.

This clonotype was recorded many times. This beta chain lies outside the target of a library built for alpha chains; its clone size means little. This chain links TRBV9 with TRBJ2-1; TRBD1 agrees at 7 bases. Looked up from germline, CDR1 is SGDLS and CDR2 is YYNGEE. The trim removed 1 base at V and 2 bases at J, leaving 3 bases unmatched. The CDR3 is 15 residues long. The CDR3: CASSVQDRTYNEQFF. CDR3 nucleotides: TGTGCCAGCAGCGTACAGGACAGGACCTACAATGAGCAGTTCTTC.

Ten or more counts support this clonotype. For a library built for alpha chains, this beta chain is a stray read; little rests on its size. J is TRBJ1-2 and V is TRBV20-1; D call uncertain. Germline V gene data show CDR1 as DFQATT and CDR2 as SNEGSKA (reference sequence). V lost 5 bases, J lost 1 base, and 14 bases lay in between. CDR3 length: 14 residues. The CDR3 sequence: CSAFTGRFNYGYTF. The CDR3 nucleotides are TGCAGTGCTTTTACCGGACGGTTTAACTATGGCTACACCTTC.

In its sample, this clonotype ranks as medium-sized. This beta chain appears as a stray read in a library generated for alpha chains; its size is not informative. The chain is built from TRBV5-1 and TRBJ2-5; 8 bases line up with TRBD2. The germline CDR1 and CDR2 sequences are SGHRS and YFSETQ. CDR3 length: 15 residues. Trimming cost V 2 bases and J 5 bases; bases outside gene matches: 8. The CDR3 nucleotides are TGCGCCAGCAGCTTAGCGGGAGAAAGTCTGGAGACCCAGTACTTC. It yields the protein CASSLAGESLETQYF.

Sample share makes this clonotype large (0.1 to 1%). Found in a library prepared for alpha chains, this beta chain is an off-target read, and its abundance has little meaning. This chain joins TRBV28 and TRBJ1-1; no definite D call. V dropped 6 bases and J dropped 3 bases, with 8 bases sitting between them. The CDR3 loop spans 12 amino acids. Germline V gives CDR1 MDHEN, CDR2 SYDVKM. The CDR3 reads CASRPWDTEAFF. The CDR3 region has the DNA TGTGCCAGCAGACCTTGGGACACTGAAGCTTTCTTT.

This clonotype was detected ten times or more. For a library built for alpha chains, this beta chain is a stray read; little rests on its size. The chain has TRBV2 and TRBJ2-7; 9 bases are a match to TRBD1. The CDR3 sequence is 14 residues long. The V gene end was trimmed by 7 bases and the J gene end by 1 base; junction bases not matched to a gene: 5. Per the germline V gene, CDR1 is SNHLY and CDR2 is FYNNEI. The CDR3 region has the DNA TGTGCCAGCAACCAGGACAGGGGTTCCTACGAGCAGTACTTC. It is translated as CASNQDRGSYEQYF.